This passage covers 18 T cell receptor beta chains from one sample sequenced in a study of kidney transplant recipient with SARS-CoV-2 infection. A single record per CDR3 protein comes from TCRdb applying MiXCR to the reads. The table records approximately 240,000 distinct CDR3 sequences, around 26% of them present only once. Specimen: a blood sample, collected at baseline and on day 111 from a kidney transplant recipient. Receptors were obtained from a male patient between 25 and 39 years old who had COVID-19 and was a kidney transplant recipient. The graft donor may have contributed some T cells.

The genes are TRBV12-3 or TRBV12-4 and TRBJ2-3; no definite D call. This CDR3 has 13 residues. Trimming took off 6 bases at V and 5 bases at J, with 12 bases between the two ends. CDR3 residues: CASSPQNLDTQYF. The CDR3 DNA follows: TGTGCCAGCAGCCCCCAGAACTTAGATACGCAGTATTTT.

This clonotype appeared many times. The rearrangement links TRBV18 to TRBJ1-5; the match to TRBD1 covers 8 bases. This CDR3 has 14 amino acids. Trimming at V came to 5 bases and at J to 4 bases, leaving 4 bases not matched to a gene. Per the germline V gene, CDR1 is KGHSH and CDR2 is LQKENI. The CDR3 DNA follows: TGTGCCAGCTCATCACAGGGGGAAAATCAGCCCCAGCATTTT. Its protein is CASSSQGENQPQHF.

As for this clonotype: This may be a read error: a much more frequent sequence differs by one nucleotide. The DNA for the CDR3 is TGTGCCAGCAAGCACACCGGGACAGGCCCCTCTGGGGCCAACGTCCTGACTTTC. This sequence encodes CASKHTGTGPSGANVLTF. The gene calls are TRBV7-2 and TRBJ2-6; 8 bases are shared with TRBD1. CDR3 length equals 18 residues. V trimming: 7 bases; J trimming: 0 bases; junction bases outside the gene matches: 11. Germline CDR1 is SGHTA and CDR2 is FQGNSA.

A word on this clonotype: One end of the junction is discordant with germline, which a read error may explain. The V gene is TRBV9, the J gene TRBJ2-7; TRBD2 is a possible D gene (6 bases). Germline lookup yields CDR1 SGDLS and CDR2 YYNGEE. This CDR3 has 13 amino acids. CDR3 nucleotide sequence: TGTGCCAGTAGCGGTGGGTCCTCCTACGAGCAGTGCTTC. Its protein product is CASSGGSSYEQCF.

Regarding this clonotype: With a much larger clone just one base away, this may be a read error. The chain links TRBV11-2 to TRBJ2-7; no reliable D call. V lost 8 bases to trimming and J lost 2 bases, with 16 bases between them. CDR3 length equals 14 residues. Germline loops: CDR1 SGHAT, CDR2 FQNNGV. CDR3 coding DNA: TGTGCCAGCGCCCCCTCCAATCCGGCCTACGAGCAGTACTTC. As protein: CASAPSNPAYEQYF.

This clonotype came up many times. This chain uses TRBV6-1 with TRBJ1-3; perhaps TRBD1 as D (6 bases). The V end lost 8 bases, the J end lost 8 bases, and 28 bases lay between the germline ends. CDR1 MNHNS and CDR2 SASEGT come from the germline V gene. CDR3 length: 17 residues. The DNA for the CDR3 is TGTGCCAGCTCGGAGGACGTTGGGGGCGCGCGTCGGGACACCATATATTTT. It encodes CASSEDVGGARRDTIYF.

This clonotype was picked up many times. The rearrangement links TRBV5-3 to TRBJ1-2; D is unclear. TRBV5-3 is an ORF, with its function uncertain. The CDR3 has 16 residues. Trimming pared 7 bases from V and 4 bases from J, leaving 23 bases between. CDR3 DNA: TGTGCCAGATGGCCCAAAGTGGTGAGAAAGACCTATGGCTACACCTTC. Protein: CARWPKVVRKTYGYTF.

In this sample, this clonotype turned up many times. V and J are TRBV7-6 and TRBJ2-1; TRBD1 matches 9 bases. This CDR3 has 17 residues. Germline CDR1 and CDR2: SGHVS and FNYEAQ. V lost 5 bases, J lost 8 bases, and 16 bases stayed unmatched. CDR3 sequence: CASSLSPTGGAKDEQFF. The DNA for the CDR3 is TGTGCCAGCAGCCTATCCCCCACAGGGGGCGCGAAGGATGAGCAGTTCTTC. The full variable domain, completed using reference TRBV7-6 and TRBJ2-1, is GAGVSQSPRYKVTKRGQDVALRCDPISGHVSLYWYRQALGQGPEFLTYFNYEAQQDKSGLPNDRFSAERPEGSISTLTIQRTEQRDSAMYRCASSLSPTGGAKDEQFFGPGTRLTVL.

This clonotype has ten or more counts. This chain connects TRBV29-1 to TRBJ2-6; D is unclear. The V gene lost 3 bases and the J gene lost 2 bases, with 5 bases spanning the gap. Germline loops: CDR1 SQVTM, CDR2 ANQGSEA. This CDR3 is built from 13 residues. CDR3 bases: TGCAGCGTTGATATACCTGGGGCCAACGTCCTGACTTTC. It encodes CSVDIPGANVLTF.

The rearrangement uses TRBV4-3 and TRBJ1-2; tentatively, D is TRBD1 (6 bases). This CDR3 spans 17 amino acids. Germline V lookup: CDR1 LGHNA, CDR2 YSLEER. The ends were cut back, 5 bases at V and 4 bases at J, with 23 bases in the middle. CDR3 coding DNA: TGCGCCAGCAGCTGTCAGACAGGACGTCGAAAGACCTATGGCTACACCTTC. This translates into CASSCQTGRRKTYGYTF.

This clonotype was counted ten times or more. CDR3 sequence (DNA): TGTGCCAGCAGTGGCAAGTTCTGCATCGGAAAGACCTATGGCTACACCTTC. It encodes CASSGKFCIGKTYGYTF. This sequence joins TRBV6-2 or TRBV6-3 and TRBJ1-2; no clear D. The CDR3 has 17 residues. Germline loops: CDR1 MNHEY, CDR2 SVGEGT. The V gene lost 5 bases and the J gene lost 4 bases, with 23 bases spanning the gap.

This clonotype was recorded once. A much larger clone differs from this one at a single base, so this may be a read error. The chain carries TRBV7-4 and TRBJ1-2; no reliable D call. Germline values: CDR1 SGHVT, CDR2 SQSDAQ. The CDR3 length is 17 residues. CDR3 nucleotide sequence: TGTGCCGGCAGCTTTCAAGTTTCAGCTCGAAAGACCTATGGCTACACCTTC. Residues: CAGSFQVSARKTYGYTF.

The rearrangement joins TRBV3-1 to TRBJ1-1, with D perhaps matching TRBD1 (6 bases). V shed 1 base and J shed 1 base, with 13 bases lying between them. From germline, CDR1 is LGHDT and CDR2 YNNKEL (reference sequence). This CDR3 has 16 residues. Here the CDR3 reads CASSQGWTVKNTEAFF. CDR3 DNA sequence: TGTGCCAGCAGCCAAGGGTGGACAGTCAAGAACACTGAAGCTTTCTTT.

With regard to this clonotype: A read error may be the cause here, since a much bigger clone is one base away. The chain has TRBV7-3 and TRBJ2-2; tentative D call: TRBD1 (5 bases). The CDR3 spans 14 residues. V lost 2 bases and J 4 bases, leaving 8 bases between the germline ends. Germline lookup yields CDR1 SGHTA and CDR2 FQGTGA. CDR3 protein: CASSLVQATGELFF. The CDR3 region has the DNA TGTGCCAGCAGCTTAGTACAGGCCACCGGGGAGCTGTTTTTT.

As regards this clonotype: A much larger clone differs from this one at a single base, so this may be a read error. The chain has TRBV28 and TRBJ2-1; D is undetermined. The CDR3 is 15 residues long. V was pared by 1 base and J by 8 bases, with 15 bases between. Germline lookup yields CDR1 MDHEN and CDR2 SYDVKM. CDR3 in amino acids: CASSLYRAKAYEQFF. The CDR3 DNA reads TGTGCCAGCAGTTTATATCGAGCGAAGGCCTATGAGCAGTTCTTC.

Remarks on this clonotype: A much bigger clone sits one base away, suggesting this may be a read error. The chain recombines TRBV4-1 with TRBJ2-1; TRBD2 aligns across 7 bases. The CDR3 runs to 16 residues. The trim removed 0 bases at V and 2 bases at J, leaving 4 bases unmatched. Germline values: CDR1 MGHRA, CDR2 YSYEKL. The CDR3 region has the DNA TGCGCCAGCAGCCAAGAAGGCGGGGGTGCCTACAATGAGCAGTTCTTC. Protein: CASSQEGGGAYNEQFF.

In this sample, this clonotype turned up many times. The CDR3 DNA sequence: TGCAGCGCAAATGGGGCAGGACACGGACAAAACTACGAGCAGTACTTC. Translated, it gives CSANGAGHGQNYEQYF. This rearrangement joins TRBV29-1 to TRBJ2-7; TRBD1 might be the D (5 bases). The CDR3 contains 16 residues. Germline lookup yields CDR1 SQVTM and CDR2 ANQGSEA. Trimming took 7 bases from V and 3 from J, leaving 25 bases between them.

This clonotype appeared many times. V usage is TRBV6-1 and J usage is TRBJ1-2; D remains unclear. This CDR3 is 17 amino acids long. The V end lost 5 bases, the J end lost 4 bases, and 23 bases lay between the germline ends. The germline V gene encodes CDR1 MNHNS and CDR2 SASEGT. The CDR3, as DNA: TGTGCCAGCAGTCATATGAGGGAATGTAGAAAGACCTATGGCTACACCTTC. Residues: CASSHMRECRKTYGYTF.